This T cell receptor (beta chain) was captured by sequencing in a study of blood T cell repertoires in COVID-19 (dated by TCRdb to 2019 to 2021). In terms of the full investigation: Samples from collaborators originated in the United States, Italy and Spain and spanned both the acute and convalescent phases of COVID-19. The material from the prospective study consisted of cDNA or gDNA derived from T cells, B-cell-depleted T cells, or PBMCs. Subjects who had been exposed to COVID-19, were actively infected with it, or had recovered from it provided the deeply sampled blood TCRbeta repertoires that made up the dataset. The repertoires were made available in a free public database intended to serve as a resource for research on the immune response to SARS-CoV-2. The samples were drawn from the first 160 participants of the ongoing ImmuneRACE study and from 950 to 1,500 subjects provided by 6 global collaborators. A de-identified subject ID, COVID-19 status, age in years and sex were almost always included in the sample metadata. Where HLA class I and class II types were available, the types were taken from metadata supplied by the sample provider, not from assay-based typing.

TCRbeta CDR3 regions were amplified from genomic DNA using the immunoSEQ Assay, a bias-controlled multiplex PCR. Per the original workflow: The number of nucleated cells in each sample was estimated by amplification of reference gene primers within the assay. To quantify the absolute abundance of each unique TCRbeta CDR3 rearrangement, sequence reads were collapsed and filtered. For each sample, productive Simpson clonality was calculated as the square root of Simpson's diversity index across productive rearrangements. TCRdb's version of the immuneACCESS table is confined to in-frame rearrangements and falls short of the full clone set. An unresolved V gene accounts for under half of the shortfall where checked; the remainder is of unknown origin. Clone size and the V and J calls come from that table; the DNA yielded D and trimming. The sample data list just over 250,000 clones, and approximately 89% of these were observed just once. The ten largest account for over 2% of the sample.

On this clone itself: It lacks a known antigen. No quality values exist for individual bases; no much larger clone is one base distant.

Collaborating institutions collected whole blood in K2EDTA tubes following their own protocols. For TCRbeta analysis, collaborators shipped samples in one of three forms: frozen whole blood, isolated PBMCs, or DNA extracted from either of those sample types. On the study overall, not on this receptor specifically: How much clinical and demographic metadata was included differed by source and by participant, and the metadata was provided uncurated.

Inclusive of the bounding cysteine and phenylalanine, the CDR3 is 14 residues long. Only the CDR3 portion is preserved as DNA: 42 bases, with reading frame beginning at the first base. CDR1 and CDR2, looked up from the germline V gene, are MDHEN and SYDVKM. The V and J ends are trimmed by 3 bases and 0 bases, leaving 3 bases between them. The TCR sequence derives from a woman aged 45-59 years with acute or convalescent COVID-19. Rearrangement joined TRBV28 to TRBJ2-6; no D gene is confidently identified. Material: peripheral blood. CDR3 region: CASSLASGANVLTF. The nucleotides are TGTGCCAGCAGTTTGGCCTCTGGGGCCAACGTCCTGACTTTC.